This TCR beta chain was observed in a study of T cell repertoires in cytomegalovirus infection. Study at large: Public signatures in TCR beta pointed to CMV infection and matching HLA type.

TCRdb reprocessed the reads via MiXCR and lists one record per CDR3 protein. This table holds approximately 340,000 distinct CDR3 sequences, about 27% found once. Comment on this clonotype: Its target is not known.

Sample: cultured PBMCs, taken from culture after CMV antigen stimulation. The receptor's source is a human donor in good health (CMV status not recorded). Some clones in this sample may be carry-over from other donors' samples.

The CDR3 nucleotides read TGTGCCACTCAGTCGCCATCTCCTATAGGCTACACCTTC. The encoded protein is CATQSPSPIGYTF. This chain connects TRBV28 to TRBJ1-2; D gene ambiguous. CDR3 length: 13 residues. The germline gives CDR1 MDHEN, CDR2 SYDVKM. Trimming stripped 10 bases from V and 8 bases from J, with 20 bases between.